The TCR beta chain described here comes from a study of glioma-infiltrating T cells. The study, taken as a whole, reports: Gliomas, especially low-grade, showed above-expected tissue-blood divergence; non-neoplastic patients showed below.

This clonotype has ten or more counts. Its specificity is unknown. Germline V gene sequence: CDR1 MDHEN, CDR2 SYDVKM. The CDR3 length is 16 residues. V lost 4 bases and J lost 2; bases outside the gene matches: 6. TCR alpha and beta CDR3 regions were amplified from RNA using iRepertoire nested multiplex PCR. Tissue mRNA or PBMC total RNA, 100-400 ng, went into one-step reverse transcription and amplification. TCRdb ran MiXCR on the multiplex PCR reads and lists one entry per CDR3 protein. The sample lists 100,000 to 150,000 distinct CDR3 sequences, more than 20% occurring once. The sequenced sample consisted of glioma tissue, nonneoplastic brain tissue, or PBMCs (not recorded which). The chain uses TRBV28 and TRBJ2-5; 11 bases line up with TRBD1. The sequence derives from a human donor with low-grade glioma or glioblastoma, undergoing nonglioma brain surgery, or in good health (not recorded which). The CDR3 bases are TGTGCCAGCAGTTCTACCCGGGACAGGGGGCAAGAGACCCAGTACTTC. Translated: CASSSTRDRGQETQYF.